Presented here are 21 T cell receptor beta chains from one specimen sequenced in a study of shared T cell receptors in the human thymus. Clones were read by immunoSEQ multiplex PCR, and TCRdb kept only the in-frame ones, dropping some. This sample carries some 720,000 clones, roughly 90% of them seen once, and the ten largest clones take about 0.01%. The same data also went into a second study, on human thymus T cells.

Sequencing was carried out using thymocytes. The receptors were sampled from a boy less than two years old with a congenital heart defect.

Regarding this clone: Relative to the germline gene, one junction end is altered; a read error may explain this. This chain connects TRBV28 to TRBJ2-3; TRBD1 aligns across 8 bases. CDR1 is MDHEN and CDR2 is SYDVKM in the germline V gene. The CDR3 covers 12 residues. The CDR3, as DNA: TGTGCCAGCAATATTTCGGGGACAGGTAGACATTTT. Amino acid sequence: CASNISGTGRHF. The variable domain in full, with the rest retrieved from reference TRBV28 and TRBJ2-3, is DVKVTQSSRYLVKRTGEKVFLECVQDMDHENMFWYRQDPGLGLRLIYFSYDVKMKEKGDIPEGYSVSREKKERFSLILESASTNQTSMYLCASNISGTGRHFGPGTRLTVL.

The chain couples TRBV5-4 to TRBJ2-7; 9 bases are a match to TRBD2. CDR3 length: 16 amino acids. CDR1 and CDR2 (germline): SGHNT, YYREEE (reference sequence). V lost 1 base, J lost 2 bases, and 7 bases stayed unmatched. The CDR3 loop reads CASSLTRTSAAYEQYF. The DNA of the CDR3 is TGTGCCAGCAGCTTGACAAGGACTAGCGCGGCCTACGAGCAGTACTTC.

This rearrangement joins TRBV7-6 to TRBJ2-7; 9 nucleotides align to TRBD2. The ends lost 1 base at V and 1 base at J; junction bases unmatched: 17. CDR1 is SGHVS and CDR2 is FNYEAQ in the germline V gene. The CDR3 runs to 20 residues. The CDR3 loop reads CASSLGAGGPFRSRSYEQYF. For the CDR3, the DNA is TGTGCCAGCAGCTTAGGTGCGGGAGGGCCTTTCAGGAGTCGGTCCTACGAGCAGTACTTC.

V gene TRBV18 combines with J gene TRBJ2-7, with a weak D call TRBD2 (6 bases). CDR1 KGHSH and CDR2 LQKENI come from the germline V gene. The CDR3 length is 18 residues. Deletions cut 8 bases from V and 6 bases from J, with 32 bases between. The CDR3 region is CASTRIPSRRDLPIEQYF. As DNA, the CDR3 is TGTGCCAGCACCCGAATTCCCTCCCGGCGGGACCTTCCAATCGAGCAGTACTTC. Complete variable domain (other parts from reference TRBV18 and TRBJ2-7): NAGVMQNPRHLVRRRGQEARLRCSPMKGHSHVYWYRQLPEEGLKFMVYLQKENIIDESGMPKERFSAEFPKEGPSILRIQQVVRGDSAAYFCASTRIPSRRDLPIEQYFGPGTRLTVT.

CDR3 DNA sequence: TGTGCCAGCAGTTTATCGACAGGGCGCAATGAGCAGTTCTTC. The encoded protein is CASSLSTGRNEQFF. The V gene is TRBV27, the J gene TRBJ2-1; 7 bases fit TRBD1. This CDR3 spans 14 amino acids. V lost 0 bases, J lost 6 bases, and 2 bases stayed unmatched. Germline V CDR1 and CDR2: MNHEY, SMNVEV (reference sequence).

V usage is TRBV5-1 and J usage is TRBJ2-7, with D unclear. V lost 2 bases to trimming and J lost 10 bases, with 7 bases between them. This CDR3 spans 10 amino acids. Germline-derived CDR1 and CDR2 are SGHRS and YFSETQ. The CDR3 sequence: CASSLPRQYF. The CDR3 DNA reads TGCGCCAGCAGCTTACCCAGACAGTACTTC. The whole variable domain, filled in from reference TRBV5-1 and TRBJ2-7, reads KAGVTQTPRYLIKTRGQQVTLSCSPISGHRSVSWYQQTPGQGLQFLFEYFSETQRNKGNFPGRFSGRQFSNSRSEMNVSTLELGDSALYLCASSLPRQYFGPGTRLTVT.

The chain is built from TRBV4-3 and TRBJ1-4; a weak D match, TRBD1 (5 bases). V was shortened by 1 base and J by 0 bases, with 12 bases between the two germline ends. Germline V gene data show CDR1 as LGHNA and CDR2 as YSLEER. The CDR3 runs 17 residues. CDR3 DNA sequence: TGCGCCAGCAGCCAAGGGGGGGAGGTCGCAACTAATGAAAAACTGTTTTTT. This encodes CASSQGGEVATNEKLFF.

The chain links TRBV27 to TRBJ2-2; 8 nucleotides match TRBD2. The germline gives CDR1 MNHEY, CDR2 SMNVEV (reference sequence). This CDR3 is built from 16 residues. V was pared by 5 bases and J by 4 bases, with 9 bases of the junction left unmatched. DNA of the CDR3: TGTGCCAGCAGTCCTATAGCGGGGCGCAGCACCGGGGAGCTGTTTTTT. Protein: CASSPIAGRSTGELFF.

Only one count was recorded for this clone. V usage is TRBV29-1 and J usage is TRBJ2-7; 8 bases are a match to TRBD1. The J segment lost 7 bases and the V segment lost 7 bases, leaving 12 bases of the junction unmatched. There are 13 residues in the CDR3. Germline CDR1 SQVTM, CDR2 ANQGSEA. The DNA of the CDR3 is TGCAGCGCAAAAAGGACAGGGTGGGAGGAGCAGTACTTC. Translated, it gives CSAKRTGWEEQYF.

The chain links TRBV4-3 to TRBJ1-5; tentatively, D is TRBD1 (5 bases). CDR1 is LGHNA, CDR2 YSLEER, per germline. The CDR3 loop spans 14 amino acids. The V gene lost 5 bases and the J gene lost 5 bases, with 13 bases spanning the gap. The CDR3 bases are TGCGCCAGCAGCTTACAGGAGGGGTATCAGCCCCAGCATTTT. It yields the protein CASSLQEGYQPQHF.

The V and J genes are TRBV9 and TRBJ2-7; D is possibly TRBD2 (7 bases). There are 17 residues in the CDR3. Germline assignment: CDR1 SGDLS and CDR2 YYNGEE. Trimming removed 3 bases from V and 4 bases from J, with 23 bases in between. The CDR3 is CASSDQRGGEGRYEQYF. The CDR3 DNA follows: TGTGCCAGCAGCGACCAAAGGGGGGGGGAGGGCCGGTACGAGCAGTACTTC. Together with reference TRBV9 and TRBJ2-7, the CDR3 gives the full variable domain: DSGVTQTPKHLITATGQRVTLRCSPRSGDLSVYWYQQSLDQGLQFLIQYYNGEERAKGNILERFSAQQFPDLHSELNLSSLELGDSALYFCASSDQRGGEGRYEQYFGPGTRLTVT.

The V and J genes are TRBV18 and TRBJ1-2; 8 bases are shared with TRBD1. The V and J ends lost 9 bases and 0 bases, in that order; junction bases with no gene match: 6. The CDR3 length is 14 residues. Germline loops: CDR1 KGHSH, CDR2 LQKENI. The CDR3 nucleotides read TGTGCCAGTCACCCGGACAGGGCTAACTATGGCTACACCTTC. Its translation is CASHPDRANYGYTF.

The V and J genes are TRBV7-9 and TRBJ2-7, with 9 bases that match TRBD2. V lost 3 bases to trimming and J lost 2 bases; unmatched junction nucleotides: 5. Germline-derived CDR1 and CDR2 are SEHNR and FQNEAQ (reference sequence). This CDR3 comprises 15 residues. This CDR3 is CASSLGLAATYEQYF. The CDR3 region has the DNA TGTGCCAGCAGCTTGGGACTAGCTGCCACCTACGAGCAGTACTTC.

The rearrangement joins TRBV9 to TRBJ1-1, with a possible D match to TRBD1 (6 bases). The CDR3 is 15 amino acids. Trimming took off 4 bases at V and 1 base at J, with 14 bases between the two ends. CDR1 is SGDLS, CDR2 YYNGEE, per germline. CDR3 region: CASSPKGVSNTEAFF. The DNA of the CDR3 is TGTGCCAGCAGCCCGAAGGGGGTCTCGAACACTGAAGCTTTCTTT.

The rearrangement uses TRBV10-2 and TRBJ1-5, with 8 bases fitting TRBD1. V lost 2 bases, J lost 7 bases, and 13 bases stayed unmatched. This CDR3 spans 17 amino acids. CDR1 and CDR2 from the germline V gene are WSHSY and SAAADI. This CDR3 is CASSEQLGQGGRQPQHF. Written as DNA, the CDR3 is TGCGCCAGCAGTGAGCAACTAGGACAGGGTGGGAGACAGCCCCAGCATTTT.

V usage is TRBV7-9 and J usage is TRBJ2-2; weak D call: TRBD2 (6 bases). The V end was cut by 0 bases, the J end by 4 bases, with 12 bases between. The CDR3 covers 16 residues. Germline V lookup: CDR1 SEHNR, CDR2 FQNEAQ (reference sequence). The CDR3 loop reads CASSLAWRAGTGELFF. CDR3 nucleotide sequence: TGTGCCAGCAGCTTAGCTTGGAGGGCGGGCACCGGGGAGCTGTTTTTT.

The gene calls are TRBV30 and TRBJ2-1, with unresolved D. This CDR3 is 13 amino acids long. Per the germline V gene, CDR1 is GTSNPN and CDR2 is SVGIG (reference sequence). V was cut by 3 bases and J by 4 bases, with 10 bases left in between. CDR3 sequence reads: CAWSPPQYNEQFF. The CDR3 bases are TGTGCCTGGAGCCCCCCACAGTACAATGAGCAGTTCTTC. Using reference TRBV30 and TRBJ2-1 for the parts outside the CDR3, the full variable domain is SQTIHQWPATLVQPVGSPLSLECTVEGTSNPNLYWYRQAAGRGLQLLFYSVGIGQISSEVPQNLSASRPQDRQFILSSKKLLLSDSGFYLCAWSPPQYNEQFFGPGTRLTVL.

This chain uses TRBV5-1 with TRBJ2-7; D ambiguous. This CDR3 comprises 11 residues. Germline loops: CDR1 SGHRS, CDR2 YFSETQ. Trimming removed 1 base at V and 3 bases at J, with 2 bases between. DNA of the CDR3: TGCGCCAGCAGCTTGTACTACGAGCAGTACTTC. Translating gives CASSLYYEQYF. Drawing the rest from reference TRBV5-1 and TRBJ2-7, the complete variable domain is KAGVTQTPRYLIKTRGQQVTLSCSPISGHRSVSWYQQTPGQGLQFLFEYFSETQRNKGNFPGRFSGRQFSNSRSEMNVSTLELGDSALYLCASSLYYEQYFGPGTRLTVT.

The V and J genes are TRBV5-4 and TRBJ2-7, with D possibly TRBD2 on 5 matching bases. Per the germline V gene, CDR1 is SGHNT and CDR2 is YYREEE (reference sequence). The V end was cut by 0 bases, the J end by 3 bases, with 13 bases between. The CDR3 contains 15 residues. CDR3 region: CASSLARLEGYEQYF. DNA of the CDR3: TGTGCCAGCAGCTTGGCTCGTCTAGAGGGCTACGAGCAGTACTTC.

This rearrangement joins TRBV28 to TRBJ2-4, with 7 bases that match TRBD1. The V segment lost 5 bases and the J segment 4 bases; nucleotides outside the gene matches: 2. The CDR3 extends over 13 amino acids. Germline-derived CDR1 and CDR2 are MDHEN and SYDVKM. CDR3 sequence: CASSGDSKNIQYF. Written as DNA, the CDR3 is TGTGCCAGCAGTGGGGACAGTAAAAACATTCAGTACTTC.

This clone was picked up one time. This sequence joins TRBV6-1 and TRBJ2-7; 8 bases are shared with TRBD2. The CDR3 spans 16 residues. With 2 bases clipped from V and 0 bases from J, the junction kept 6 bases outside the gene matches. Germline V gene lookup returns CDR1 MNHNS and CDR2 SASEGT. This CDR3 is CASSERGGDNSYEQYF. The CDR3 coding sequence is TGTGCCAGCAGTGAACGGGGGGGGGACAACTCCTACGAGCAGTACTTC.